A selection of T cell receptor beta chains follows, all from one sample in a study of beta chain features in type 1 diabetes. Clones were read by immunoSEQ multiplex PCR, and TCRdb kept only the in-frame ones, dropping some. The sample contains about 150,000 clones, 10% of which appear only once. The sequenced sample was central memory CD4+ T cells from blood. Every receptor here comes from a man aged 25-45 years with type 1 diabetes. The CDR3 runs from the conserved cysteine through the conserved F or W. Each record gives: J gene, V gene, D gene, clone size, CDR3 protein, CDR3 DNA. D genes are given only for firm matches. Clone sizes are given selectively: once, few, many, or a class where the clone is expanded.

j_gene: TRBJ2-6
v_gene: TRBV7-3
d_gene: .
abundance: few
CDR3aa: CASSLGGRITGANVLTF
CDR3nt: TGTGCCAGCAGCTTAGGAGGGAGGATTACTGGGGCCAACGTCCTGACTTTC

j_gene: TRBJ2-1
v_gene: TRBV7-2
d_gene: TRBD2
abundance: few
CDR3aa: CASSFTAGGRNEQFF
CDR3nt: TGTGCCAGCAGCTTCACAGCGGGAGGGCGGAATGAGCAGTTCTTC

j_gene: TRBJ2-7
v_gene: TRBV7-2
d_gene: TRBD1
abundance: .
CDR3aa: CASSAGTGVHEQYF
CDR3nt: TGTGCCAGCAGCGCCGGGACAGGGGTCCACGAGCAGTACTTC

j_gene: TRBJ2-1
v_gene: TRBV7-6
d_gene: TRBD2
abundance: few
CDR3aa: CASSLRGDEQFF
CDR3nt: TGTGCCAGCAGCTTACGGGGGGATGAGCAGTTCTTC

j_gene: TRBJ2-3
v_gene: TRBV2
d_gene: TRBD1
abundance: few
CDR3aa: CASSRQGFTDTQYF
CDR3nt: TGTGCCAGCAGTCGACAGGGTTTCACAGATACGCAGTATTTT

j_gene: TRBJ1-1
v_gene: TRBV29-1
d_gene: .
abundance: .
CDR3aa: CSVGEGDTEAFF
CDR3nt: TGCAGCGTTGGCGAGGGGGACACTGAAGCTTTCTTT

j_gene: TRBJ2-2
v_gene: TRBV5-6
d_gene: TRBD1
abundance: few
CDR3aa: CASSLVGTGNTGELFF
CDR3nt: TGTGCCAGCAGCTTGGTAGGGACAGGGAACACCGGGGAGCTGTTTTTT

j_gene: TRBJ2-1
v_gene: TRBV19
d_gene: TRBD2
abundance: many
CDR3aa: CASSIAGGTNEQFF
CDR3nt: TGTGCCAGTAGTATAGCGGGAGGTACCAATGAGCAGTTCTTC

j_gene: TRBJ2-1
v_gene: TRBV9
d_gene: .
abundance: few
CDR3aa: CASSVGAGTRGGDEQFF
CDR3nt: TGTGCCAGCAGCGTAGGAGCAGGGACAAGGGGGGGGGATGAGCAGTTCTTC

j_gene: TRBJ2-4
v_gene: TRBV19
d_gene: TRBD2
abundance: .
CDR3aa: CASSRTSLAKNIQYF
CDR3nt: TGTGCCAGTAGTCGGACTAGCCTAGCCAAAAACATTCAGTACTTC

j_gene: TRBJ1-1
v_gene: TRBV30
d_gene: .
abundance: .
CDR3aa: CAWSRAGTEAFF
CDR3nt: TGTGCCTGGAGTAGGGCGGGGACTGAAGCTTTCTTT

j_gene: TRBJ2-1
v_gene: TRBV7-9
d_gene: .
abundance: few
CDR3aa: CASSFKIGLDEQFF
CDR3nt: TGTGCCAGCAGCTTTAAGATCGGACTTGATGAGCAGTTCTTC

j_gene: TRBJ1-2
v_gene: TRBV29-1
d_gene: .
abundance: .
CDR3aa: CTPFLAGPTGGYTF
CDR3nt: TGCACCCCATTCCTGGCAGGGCCCACCGGTGGCTACACCTTC

j_gene: TRBJ1-5
v_gene: TRBV2
d_gene: .
abundance: few
CDR3aa: CASSDPRGSNQPQHF
CDR3nt: TGTGCCAGCAGTGATCCCAGGGGTAGCAATCAGCCCCAGCATTTT

j_gene: TRBJ2-1
v_gene: TRBV28
d_gene: TRBD1
abundance: few
CDR3aa: CASRPGTGHNEQFF
CDR3nt: TGTGCCAGCAGGCCCGGGACAGGGCACAATGAGCAGTTCTTC

j_gene: TRBJ2-1
v_gene: TRBV7-8
d_gene: .
abundance: .
CDR3aa: CASTNRGGNEQFF
CDR3nt: TGTGCCAGCACCAATAGGGGGGGCAATGAGCAGTTCTTC

j_gene: TRBJ2-3
v_gene: TRBV5-6
d_gene: TRBD2
abundance: few
CDR3aa: CASSLAGADTQYF
CDR3nt: TGTGCCAGCAGCTTAGCGGGAGCAGATACGCAGTATTTT

j_gene: TRBJ2-6
v_gene: TRBV9
d_gene: .
abundance: few
CDR3aa: CASSVVGDSGANVLTF
CDR3nt: TGTGCCAGCAGCGTAGTCGGGGACTCTGGGGCCAACGTCCTGACTTTC

j_gene: TRBJ2-1
v_gene: TRBV5-4
d_gene: TRBD2
abundance: .
CDR3aa: CASSNPAGLEGNEQFF
CDR3nt: TGTGCCAGCTCAAATCCCGCGGGACTAGAGGGGAATGAGCAGTTCTTC

j_gene: TRBJ2-3
v_gene: TRBV7-9
d_gene: TRBD2
abundance: .
CDR3aa: CASSPTSADTQYF
CDR3nt: TGTGCCAGCAGCCCGACTAGCGCCGATACGCAGTATTTT

j_gene: TRBJ2-7
v_gene: TRBV9
d_gene: .
abundance: few
CDR3aa: CASSVEDPARDSYEQYF
CDR3nt: TGTGCCAGCAGCGTAGAGGATCCCGCGCGGGACTCCTACGAGCAGTACTTC

j_gene: TRBJ1-2
v_gene: TRBV9
d_gene: .
abundance: .
CDR3aa: CASSETVNYGYTF
CDR3nt: TGTGCCAGCAGCGAGACAGTTAACTATGGCTACACCTTC

j_gene: TRBJ1-1
v_gene: TRBV7-9
d_gene: .
abundance: .
CDR3aa: CASSTHLNTEAFF
CDR3nt: TGTGCCAGCAGCACTCATTTGAACACTGAAGCTTTCTTT

j_gene: TRBJ2-7
v_gene: TRBV7-2
d_gene: TRBD2
abundance: .
CDR3aa: CASSLLLGLAPDF
CDR3nt: TGTGCCAGCAGCTTACTACTGGGACTAGCCCCCGACTTC

j_gene: TRBJ2-7
v_gene: TRBV7-9
d_gene: .
abundance: few
CDR3aa: CASSLGTSKEQYF
CDR3nt: TGTGCCAGCAGCTTAGGAACTAGCAAAGAGCAGTACTTC

j_gene: TRBJ2-1
v_gene: TRBV28
d_gene: TRBD2
abundance: few
CDR3aa: CASSDGTSIEQFF
CDR3nt: TGTGCCAGCAGTGACGGGACTAGCATTGAGCAGTTCTTC

j_gene: TRBJ2-1
v_gene: TRBV14
d_gene: TRBD2
abundance: few
CDR3aa: CASSQGSGTSGRGNEQFF
CDR3nt: TGTGCCAGCAGCCAAGGTTCCGGGACTAGCGGGAGAGGGAATGAGCAGTTCTTC